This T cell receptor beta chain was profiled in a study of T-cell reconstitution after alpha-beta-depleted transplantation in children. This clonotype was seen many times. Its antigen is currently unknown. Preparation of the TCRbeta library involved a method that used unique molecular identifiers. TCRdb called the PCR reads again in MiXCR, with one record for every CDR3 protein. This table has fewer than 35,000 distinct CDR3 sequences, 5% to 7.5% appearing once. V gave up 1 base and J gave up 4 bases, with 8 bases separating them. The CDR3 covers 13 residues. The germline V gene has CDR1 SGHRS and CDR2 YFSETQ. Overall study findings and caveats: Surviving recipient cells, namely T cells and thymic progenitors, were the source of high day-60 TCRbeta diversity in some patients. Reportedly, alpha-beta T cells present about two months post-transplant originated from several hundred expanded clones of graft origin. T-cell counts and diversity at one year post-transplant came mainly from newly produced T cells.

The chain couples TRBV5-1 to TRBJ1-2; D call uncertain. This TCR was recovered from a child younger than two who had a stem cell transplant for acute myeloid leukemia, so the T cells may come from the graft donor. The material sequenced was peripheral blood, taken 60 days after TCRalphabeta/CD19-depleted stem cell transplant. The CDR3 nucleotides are TGCGCCAGCAGCTTGAGAAACAGCTATGGCTACACCTTC. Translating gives CASSLRNSYGYTF.